A selection of T cell receptor beta chains follows, all from one sample in a study of control samples from healthy donors and cancer patients. Produced via immunoSEQ multiplex PCR; TCRdb's table is partial and in-frame only. The data hold approximately 140,000 clones, with approximately 90% observed a single time. The sample was blood. Receptors originate from a woman in her 30s in good health. The CDR3 runs from the conserved cysteine through the conserved F or W. D genes are given only for firm matches. The listing skips clone size in some rows; elsewhere it reads once, few, many or a size class.

d_gene	abundance	v_gene	len	j_gene	CDR3nt	CDR3aa
NA	once	TRBV5-1	14	TRBJ1-1	TGCGCCAGCAGCTTGATACAGGGGAACACTGAAGCTTTCTTT	CASSLIQGNTEAFF
TRBD2	NA	TRBV11-2	15	TRBJ2-7	TGTGCCAGCAGCTTAAACGGACTAGCGGGAGACGAGCAGTACTTC	CASSLNGLAGDEQYF
TRBD1	NA	TRBV19	14	TRBJ1-2	TGTGCCAGTATCTCGGACAGGGAGGCTCCTGGCTACACCTTC	CASISDREAPGYTF
NA	NA	TRBV6-1	20	TRBJ2-5	TGTGCCAGCAGTGAAGCGCTGAGGGGGTTGGTATCGGCGTACCAAGAGACCCAGTACTTC	CASSEALRGLVSAYQETQYF
NA	NA	TRBV3-1/TRBV3-2	14	TRBJ2-1	TGTGCCAGCAGCCCCCAATTATCCTACAATGAGCAGTTCTTC	CASSPQLSYNEQFF
NA	NA	TRBV19	16	TRBJ1-5	TGTGCCAGTAGTATTGAATGGGACCCAAGCAATCAGCCCCAGCATTTT	CASSIEWDPSNQPQHF
NA	few	TRBV28	17	TRBJ2-3	TGTGCCAGCAGTTTTCCCCCTACTAGTTTGAGAACAGATACGCAGTATTTT	CASSFPPTSLRTDTQYF
NA	NA	TRBV14	11	TRBJ2-1	TGTGCCAGCAGCCTGGACAATGAGCAGTTCTTC	CASSLDNEQFF
TRBD1	NA	TRBV3-1/TRBV3-2	15	TRBJ2-5	TGTGCCAGCAGGGGGACAGGGAGAGGAGGAGAGACCCAGTACTTC	CASRGTGRGGETQYF
TRBD2	NA	TRBV11-2	15	TRBJ2-1	TGTGCCAGCAGCCCCTCGGCTAGCGGGATCAATGAGCAGTTCTTC	CASSPSASGINEQFF
NA	NA	TRBV6-5	14	TRBJ1-5	TGTGCCAGCAGCTCCGGTGGAGCCAATCAGCCCCAGCATTTT	CASSSGGANQPQHF
TRBD1	NA	TRBV10-3	14	TRBJ1-1	TGTGCCATCAGTGACAAGGGGGCCGCCACTGAAGCTTTCTTT	CAISDKGAATEAFF
NA	NA	TRBV11-1	13	TRBJ1-2	TGTGCCAGCAGCTTAGAGAGGGGCTATGGCTACACCTTC	CASSLERGYGYTF
TRBD2	NA	TRBV20-1	12	TRBJ2-7	TGCAGTGCTAGTGGGGGGGACTACGAGCAGTACTTC	CSASGGDYEQYF
NA	NA	TRBV19	13	TRBJ2-5	TGTGCCAGTAGTATAGAGGGGAAAAAGACCCAGTACTTC	CASSIEGKKTQYF
NA	NA	TRBV14	14	TRBJ1-6	TGTGCCAGCAGCCAAGACTCATCCGTCTCACCCCTCCACTTT	CASSQDSSVSPLHF
NA	NA	TRBV6-1	14	TRBJ2-7	TGTGCCAGCAGTGACAGGGCTAGATCCTACGAGCAGTACTTC	CASSDRARSYEQYF
NA	NA	TRBV29-1	13	TRBJ1-2	TGCAGCGCCTTCATTCCCGATAACTATGGCTACACCTTC	CSAFIPDNYGYTF
TRBD2	NA	TRBV7-9	16	TRBJ2-5	TGTGCCAGCAGCTCGGGCAGCGGGAGGGCCGGGGAGACCCAGTACTTC	CASSSGSGRAGETQYF
NA	NA	TRBV9	15	TRBJ1-2	TGTGCCAGCAGCGTGGAGGGATGGGGGGACCAGGGCTACACCTTC	CASSVEGWGDQGYTF
NA	NA	TRBV11-2	18	TRBJ1-5	TGTGCCAGCAGCTCAGGGGCGGGGAATCCGTATAGCAATCAGCCCCAGCATTTT	CASSSGAGNPYSNQPQHF
NA	NA	TRBV6-1	16	TRBJ1-2	TGTGCCAGCAGTGAAGCGGTACTGGATACTAACTATGGCTACACCTTC	CASSEAVLDTNYGYTF
NA	NA	TRBV7-2	13	TRBJ1-5	TGTGCCAGCAGCTTAGTCATGGGCCAGCCCCAGCATTTT	CASSLVMGQPQHF
NA	NA	TRBV7-9	12	TRBJ2-7	TGTGCCAGCAGCTTAGAGATATACGAGCAGTACTTC	CASSLEIYEQYF
TRBD2	NA	TRBV29-1	18	TRBJ2-3	TGCAGCGTTGAATCGTGGGCGGGGGGATACCTTAGCACAGATACGCAGTATTTT	CSVESWAGGYLSTDTQYF
NA	once	TRBV25-1	11	TRBJ1-2	TGTGCCAGCACCGGATTCTATGGCTACACCTTC	CASTGFYGYTF
NA	NA	TRBV5-5	19	TRBJ2-1	TGTGCCAGCAGCAATCCCAAGGTGAGCGTACTTAGCTCCTACAATGAGCAGTTCTTC	CASSNPKVSVLSSYNEQFF
NA	NA	TRBV6-5	14	TRBJ2-7	TGTGCCAGCAGTTACCCGGACTGGGAGGACGAGCAGTACTTC	CASSYPDWEDEQYF
TRBD1	NA	TRBV4-1	15	TRBJ1-5	TGCGCCAGCAGCCTCTGGGGGACAGACAATCAGCCCCAGCATTTT	CASSLWGTDNQPQHF
NA	NA	TRBV28	13	TRBJ2-3	TGTGCCAGCAGGCTGGGGGGCACAGATACGCAGTATTTT	CASRLGGTDTQYF
NA	NA	TRBV5-1	14	TRBJ1-2	TGCGCCAGCAGCCTCGAGACCCAGAACTATGGCTACACCTTC	CASSLETQNYGYTF
TRBD1	NA	TRBV4-1	13	TRBJ2-5	TGCGCCAGCAGCCGACAGGGATCGGAGACCCAGTACTTC	CASSRQGSETQYF
NA	few	TRBV2	14	TRBJ1-5	TGTGCCAGCAGTGAAGCGACCGACAATCAGCCCCAGCATTTT	CASSEATDNQPQHF
TRBD1	NA	TRBV9	18	TRBJ1-1	TGTGCCAGCAGCCCCCGCCCCGGGACAGCCTTCGCCAACACTGAAGCTTTCTTT	CASSPRPGTAFANTEAFF
NA	NA	TRBV7-8	14	TRBJ2-2	TGTGCCAGCAGCACACGACAATCCACCGGGGAGCTGTTTTTT	CASSTRQSTGELFF
NA	once	TRBV28	13	TRBJ1-5	TGTGCCACCGCAGACTATAGCAATCAGCCCCAGCATTTT	CATADYSNQPQHF
NA	NA	TRBV28	17	TRBJ1-5	TGTGCCAGCAGTTTCCCTAACCGGGTCCGGAGCAATCAGCCCCAGCATTTT	CASSFPNRVRSNQPQHF
NA	few	TRBV10-3	13	TRBJ2-7	TGTGCCATCAGCACAGGGAGAGGGTACGAGCAGTACTTC	CAISTGRGYEQYF
NA	NA	TRBV4-1	14	TRBJ1-6	TGCGCCAGCAGCCTGCGGGAGGGGGATTCACCCCTCCACTTT	CASSLREGDSPLHF
NA	NA	TRBV2	14	TRBJ2-3	TGTGCCAGCAGTGGTCGATACTACACAGATACGCAGTATTTT	CASSGRYYTDTQYF
NA	NA	TRBV6-6	15	TRBJ2-6	TGTGCCAGCAGTTACGGCGGCTCTGGGGCCAACGTCCTGACTTTC	CASSYGGSGANVLTF
NA	NA	TRBV28	14	TRBJ1-2	TGTGCCAGCAGTTTACCATCTAGGAACTATGGCTACACCTTC	CASSLPSRNYGYTF
TRBD2	NA	TRBV5-1	14	TRBJ2-1	TGCGCCAGCAGCTCTACTAGCGGCAACAATGAGCAGTTCTTC	CASSSTSGNNEQFF
NA	NA	TRBV3-1/TRBV3-2	13	TRBJ1-4	TGTGCCAGCTCCGACCACAGGGATGAAAAACTGTTTTTT	CASSDHRDEKLFF
NA	NA	TRBV28	16	TRBJ1-5	TGTGCCAGCAGTTTTCTATCCGGCTATAGCAATCAGCCCCAGCATTTT	CASSFLSGYSNQPQHF
NA	NA	TRBV19	15	TRBJ2-2	TGTGCCAGTAGTATAGGTGGGAGTCTCACCGGGGAGCTGTTTTTT	CASSIGGSLTGELFF
TRBD1	NA	TRBV5-6	16	TRBJ2-2	TGTGCCAGCAGCTTGGGGGACAGGGGGCTCACCGGGGAGCTGTTTTTT	CASSLGDRGLTGELFF
NA	NA	TRBV3-1/TRBV3-2	15	TRBJ1-1	TGTGCCAGCAATCGTCGGGGGGCGAGGAACACTGAAGCTTTCTTT	CASNRRGARNTEAFF
TRBD1	NA	TRBV30	15	TRBJ1-6	TGTGCCTGGAGTGTAAGTGGGACAGTAAATTCACCCCTCCACTTT	CAWSVSGTVNSPLHF
NA	NA	TRBV2	16	TRBJ1-6	TGTGCCAGCAGTGAATTCGGAAACTCCTATAATTCACCCCTCCACTTT	CASSEFGNSYNSPLHF
NA	NA	TRBV5-6	16	TRBJ2-3	TGTGCCAGCAGCTTGGAGGGGCTAGCGCCCACAGATACGCAGTATTTT	CASSLEGLAPTDTQYF
TRBD1	NA	TRBV11-2	14	TRBJ2-7	TGTGCCAGCAGCTTGGGACAGAGTCTCTACGAGCAGTACTTC	CASSLGQSLYEQYF
TRBD1	NA	TRBV5-6	15	TRBJ2-5	TGTGCCAGCAGTTATGAGGGACAGAACCAAGAGACCCAGTACTTC	CASSYEGQNQETQYF
NA	NA	TRBV27	18	TRBJ1-1	TGTGCCAGCAGTTTCCCCTCGGTGACAGCAAACATGAACACTGAAGCTTTCTTT	CASSFPSVTANMNTEAFF
TRBD1	NA	TRBV5-1	14	TRBJ1-1	TGCGCCAGCAGCTTGGGGGACAGGGGCTTTGAAGCTTTCTTT	CASSLGDRGFEAFF